The source of this T cell receptor (beta chain) is a study of blood T cell repertoires in COVID-19. Whole-study context: Acute-phase and convalescent COVID-19 samples originated in the United States, Italy and Spain. Sources were T cells, B-cell-depleted T cells, or PBMCs; the material itself was cDNA or gDNA.

In the study's own analysis: Estimates of nucleated cell counts were drawn from the amplification of reference gene primers. TCRdb keeps only in-frame clones here, not all; method: immunoSEQ multiplex PCR. Clonal size and the V and J genes are those of that table, whereas D and trimming came from the DNA. The profile covers 100,000 to 150,000 clones, with around nine tenths appearing a single time and over 1% taken by the ten largest. CDR1 is MNHEY and CDR2 is SMNVEV in the germline V gene (reference sequence). The CDR3 consists of 15 residues. Unmatched junction bases numbered 9, after V lost 8 bases and J lost 7 bases.

The chain employs TRBV27 and TRBJ1-6; 9 bases match TRBD1. This sequence was found in a woman of 80 years or more with acute or convalescent COVID-19. The sequenced sample consisted of peripheral blood. CDR3 region: CASAIQGARNSPLHF. The CDR3 nucleotides are TGTGCCAGCGCGATACAGGGGGCGAGGAATTCACCCCTCCACTTT.